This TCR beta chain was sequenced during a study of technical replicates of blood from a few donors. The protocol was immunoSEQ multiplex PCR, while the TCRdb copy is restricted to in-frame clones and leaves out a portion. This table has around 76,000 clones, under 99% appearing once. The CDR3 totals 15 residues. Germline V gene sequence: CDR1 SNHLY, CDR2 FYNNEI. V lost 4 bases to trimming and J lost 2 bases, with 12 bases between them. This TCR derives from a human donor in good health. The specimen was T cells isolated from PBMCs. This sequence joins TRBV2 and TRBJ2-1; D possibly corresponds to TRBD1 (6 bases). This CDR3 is CASSAQGRTYNEQFF. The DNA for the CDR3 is TGTGCCAGCAGTGCACAGGGAAGGACCTACAATGAGCAGTTCTTC.